This T cell receptor (beta chain) was identified in a study of T cell responses to AZD1222 COVID-19 vaccine. The CDR3 runs 13 residues. V dropped 5 bases and J dropped 6 bases, with 10 bases sitting between them. CDR1 is KGHDR, CDR2 SFDVKD, per germline. Regarding the study as a whole: A mostly white British donor set with more females was recruited, and clonal diversity was possibly underestimated.

Method: immunoSEQ multiplex PCR; TCRdb's copy keeps in-frame clones and lacks some. The table has some 200,000 clones, less than 95% seen once. In regard to this clone: The antigen remains undetermined.

The receptor was isolated from an adult who received the MenACWY meningococcal vaccine as a control. The chain recombines TRBV24-1 with TRBJ2-1; D gene ambiguous. The specimen was peripheral blood, collected 28 days after the second dose of the MenACWY control vaccine. CDR3 residues: CATSAGVLNEQFF. CDR3 sequence (DNA): TGTGCCACCAGTGCAGGCGTTCTCAATGAGCAGTTCTTC.